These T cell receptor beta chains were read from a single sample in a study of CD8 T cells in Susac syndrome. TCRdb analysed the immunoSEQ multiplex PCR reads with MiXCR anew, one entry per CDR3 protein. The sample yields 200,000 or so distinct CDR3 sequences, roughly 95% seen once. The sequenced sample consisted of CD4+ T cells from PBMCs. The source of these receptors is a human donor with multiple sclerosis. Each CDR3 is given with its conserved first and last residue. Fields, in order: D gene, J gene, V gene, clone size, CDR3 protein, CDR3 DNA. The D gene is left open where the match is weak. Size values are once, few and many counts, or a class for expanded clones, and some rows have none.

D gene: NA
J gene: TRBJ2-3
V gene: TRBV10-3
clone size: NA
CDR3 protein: CAISEPGSTDTQYF
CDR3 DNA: TGTGCCATCAGTGAGCCAGGGAGCACAGATACGCAGTATTTT

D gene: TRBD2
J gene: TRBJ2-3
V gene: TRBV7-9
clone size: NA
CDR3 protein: CASSLMAGGRNTQYF
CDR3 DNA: TGTGCCAGCAGCTTAATGGCGGGGGGAAGAAATACGCAGTATTTT

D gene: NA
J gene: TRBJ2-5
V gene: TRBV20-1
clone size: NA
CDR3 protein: CSASRLAREETQYF
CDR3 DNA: TGCAGTGCTAGCAGGCTAGCGAGGGAAGAGACCCAGTACTTC

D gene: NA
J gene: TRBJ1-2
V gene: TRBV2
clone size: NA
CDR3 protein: CASRRGAGYGYTF
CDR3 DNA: TGTGCCAGCCGGCGGGGCGCTGGCTATGGCTACACCTTC

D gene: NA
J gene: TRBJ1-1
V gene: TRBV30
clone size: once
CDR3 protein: CAWGGYTEAFF
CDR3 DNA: TGTGCCTGGGGTGGGTACACTGAAGCTTTCTTT

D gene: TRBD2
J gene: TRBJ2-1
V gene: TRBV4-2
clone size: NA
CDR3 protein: CASSREGMEQFF
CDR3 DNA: TGTGCCAGCAGCCGGGAGGGGATGGAGCAGTTCTTC

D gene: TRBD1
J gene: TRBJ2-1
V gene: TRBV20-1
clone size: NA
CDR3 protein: CSARVSGQKQFF
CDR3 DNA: TGCAGTGCTAGAGTTTCGGGACAGAAGCAGTTCTTC

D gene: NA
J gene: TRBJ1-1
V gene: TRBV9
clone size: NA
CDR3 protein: CASSPHPLNTEAFF
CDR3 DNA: TGTGCCAGCAGCCCCCATCCGTTGAACACTGAAGCTTTCTTT

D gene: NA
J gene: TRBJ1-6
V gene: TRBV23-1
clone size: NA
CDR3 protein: CAPSKRVWGALHF
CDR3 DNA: TGCGCCCCCTCGAAGAGGGTGTGGGGCGCCCTCCACTTT

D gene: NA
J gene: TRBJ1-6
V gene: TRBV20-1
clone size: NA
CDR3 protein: CSAEAGGSPLHF
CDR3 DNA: TGCAGTGCTGAGGCGGGGGGTTCACCCCTCCACTTT

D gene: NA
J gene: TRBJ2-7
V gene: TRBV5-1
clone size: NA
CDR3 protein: CASSRDAYEQYF
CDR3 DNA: TGCGCCAGCAGCCGAGACGCCTACGAGCAGTACTTC

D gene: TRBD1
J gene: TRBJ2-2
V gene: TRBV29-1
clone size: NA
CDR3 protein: CSAWTGGNTGELFF
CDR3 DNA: TGCAGCGCTTGGACAGGGGGCAACACCGGGGAGCTGTTTTTT

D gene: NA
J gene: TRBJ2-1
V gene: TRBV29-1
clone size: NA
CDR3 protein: CSVAPGTEQFF
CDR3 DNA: TGCAGCGTTGCCCCCGGGACGGAGCAGTTCTTC

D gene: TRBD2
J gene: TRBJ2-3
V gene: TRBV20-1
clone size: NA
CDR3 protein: CSARDAASGGISTDTQYF
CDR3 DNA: TGCAGTGCTAGAGATGCGGCTAGCGGGGGTATAAGCACAGATACGCAGTATTTT

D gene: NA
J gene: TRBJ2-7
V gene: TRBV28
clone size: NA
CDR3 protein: CASVGQGLTSYEQYF
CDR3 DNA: TGTGCCAGCGTGGGGCAGGGGCTGACTTCCTACGAGCAGTACTTC

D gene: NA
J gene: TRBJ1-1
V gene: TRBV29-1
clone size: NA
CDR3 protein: CSAGRANTEAFF
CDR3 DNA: TGCAGCGCAGGACGGGCGAACACTGAAGCTTTCTTT

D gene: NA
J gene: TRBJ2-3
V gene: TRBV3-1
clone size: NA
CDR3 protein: CASSHSLAPDWTDTQYF
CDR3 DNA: TGTGCCAGCAGCCACTCACTAGCTCCCGATTGGACAGATACGCAGTATTTT

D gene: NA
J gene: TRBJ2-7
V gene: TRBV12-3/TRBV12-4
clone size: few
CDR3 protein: CASSFSSSYEQYF
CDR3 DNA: TGTGCCAGCAGTTTCTCGTCCTCCTACGAGCAGTACTTC

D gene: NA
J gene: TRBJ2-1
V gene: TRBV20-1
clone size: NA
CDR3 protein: CSQKDSSYNEQFF
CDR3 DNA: TGCAGTCAGAAGGACAGCTCCTACAATGAGCAGTTCTTC

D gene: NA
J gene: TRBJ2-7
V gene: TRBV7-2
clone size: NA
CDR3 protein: CASSLGRVRYEQYF
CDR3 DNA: TGTGCCAGCAGCTTAGGAAGGGTGAGGTACGAGCAGTACTTC

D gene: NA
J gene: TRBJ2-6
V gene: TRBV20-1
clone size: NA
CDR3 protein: CSASFFSGANVLTF
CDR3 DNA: TGCAGTGCTAGCTTCTTCTCTGGGGCCAACGTCCTGACTTTC

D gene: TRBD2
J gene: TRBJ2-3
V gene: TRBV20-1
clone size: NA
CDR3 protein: CSASQLAGTDTQYF
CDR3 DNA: TGCAGTGCTAGCCAACTAGCGGGGACAGATACGCAGTATTTT

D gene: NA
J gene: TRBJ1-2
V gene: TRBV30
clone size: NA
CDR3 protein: CASLDRREYGYTF
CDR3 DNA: TGTGCCTCACTTGACAGGCGAGAATATGGCTACACCTTC

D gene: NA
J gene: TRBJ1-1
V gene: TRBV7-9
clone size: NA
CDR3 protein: CASSLGAGDRTEAFF
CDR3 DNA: TGTGCCAGCAGCTTAGGCGCCGGGGATCGCACTGAAGCTTTCTTT

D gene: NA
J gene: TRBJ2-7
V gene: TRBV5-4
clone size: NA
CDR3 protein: CASSSDIGGSEQYF
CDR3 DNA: TGTGCCAGCAGCTCGGACATAGGCGGTTCCGAGCAGTACTTC

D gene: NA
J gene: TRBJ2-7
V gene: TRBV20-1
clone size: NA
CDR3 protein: CSAARNYEQYF
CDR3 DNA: TGCAGTGCAGCACGAAACTACGAGCAGTACTTC

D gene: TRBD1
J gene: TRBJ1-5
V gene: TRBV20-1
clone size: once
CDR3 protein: CSAKKGGIDQPQHF
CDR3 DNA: TGCAGTGCGAAAAAAGGGGGCATCGATCAGCCCCAGCATTTT

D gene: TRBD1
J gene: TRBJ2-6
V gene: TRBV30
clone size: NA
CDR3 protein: CASQGELGANVLTF
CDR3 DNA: TGTGCCTCCCAGGGGGAATTAGGGGCCAACGTCCTGACTTTC

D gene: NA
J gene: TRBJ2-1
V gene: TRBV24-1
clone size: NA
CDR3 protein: CATSDTTSGDNEQFF
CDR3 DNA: TGTGCCACCAGTGATACTACTTCAGGCGACAATGAGCAGTTCTTC

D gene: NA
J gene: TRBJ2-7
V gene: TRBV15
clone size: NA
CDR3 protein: CATSSRGAPTYEQYF
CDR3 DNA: TGTGCCACCAGCTCCCGGGGGGCGCCTACCTACGAGCAGTACTTC

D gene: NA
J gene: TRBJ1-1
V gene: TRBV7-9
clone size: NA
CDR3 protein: CASSFVKTSTEAFF
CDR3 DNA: TGTGCCAGCAGCTTCGTTAAGACAAGCACTGAAGCTTTCTTT

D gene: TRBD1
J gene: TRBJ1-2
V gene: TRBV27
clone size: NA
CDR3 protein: CASSSMDRGLVYGYTF
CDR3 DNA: TGTGCCAGCAGTTCTATGGACAGGGGGCTTGTCTATGGCTACACCTTC

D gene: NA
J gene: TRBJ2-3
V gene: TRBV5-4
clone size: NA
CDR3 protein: CASSLQLGDTQYF
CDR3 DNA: TGTGCCAGCAGCTTGCAACTAGGGGATACGCAGTATTTT

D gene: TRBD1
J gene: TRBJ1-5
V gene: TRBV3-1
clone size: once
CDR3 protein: CASSLGQDPGQPQHF
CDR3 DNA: TGTGCCAGCAGCTTAGGACAGGACCCAGGGCAGCCCCAGCATTTT

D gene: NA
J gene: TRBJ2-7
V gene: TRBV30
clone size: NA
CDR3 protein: CAWQLGPYEQYF
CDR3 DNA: TGTGCCTGGCAACTAGGGCCCTACGAGCAGTACTTC

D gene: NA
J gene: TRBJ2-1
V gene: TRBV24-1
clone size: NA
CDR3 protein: CATSVAPQPNEQFF
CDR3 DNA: TGTGCCACCAGTGTCGCCCCCCAGCCCAATGAGCAGTTCTTC

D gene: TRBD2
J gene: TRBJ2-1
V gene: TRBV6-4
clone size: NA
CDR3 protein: CASSLFGTSGFGEQFF
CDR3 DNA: TGTGCCAGCAGCCTATTTGGGACTAGCGGGTTTGGTGAGCAGTTCTTC